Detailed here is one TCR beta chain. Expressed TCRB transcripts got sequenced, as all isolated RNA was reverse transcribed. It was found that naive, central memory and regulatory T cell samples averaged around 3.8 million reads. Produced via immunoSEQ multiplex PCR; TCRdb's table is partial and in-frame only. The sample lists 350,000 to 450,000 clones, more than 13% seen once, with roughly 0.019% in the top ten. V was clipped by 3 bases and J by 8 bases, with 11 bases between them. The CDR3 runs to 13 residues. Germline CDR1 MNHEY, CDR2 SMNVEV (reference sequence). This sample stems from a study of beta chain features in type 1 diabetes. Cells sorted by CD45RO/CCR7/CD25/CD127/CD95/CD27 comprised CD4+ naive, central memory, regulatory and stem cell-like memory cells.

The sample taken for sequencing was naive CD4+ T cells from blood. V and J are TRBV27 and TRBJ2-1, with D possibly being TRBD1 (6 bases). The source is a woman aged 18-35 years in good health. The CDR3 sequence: CASSFSTGHEQFF. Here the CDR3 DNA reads TGTGCCAGCAGTTTCTCAACAGGGCATGAGCAGTTCTTC.